One and the same sample provided the 10 T cell receptor beta chains below, sequenced in a study of cytomegalovirus exposure and HLA in healthy donors. The PCR contained 60 Vbeta and 13 Jbeta primers. Using immunoSEQ multiplex PCR, the repertoire was profiled, and TCRdb retains in-frame clones only, with some absent. The data hold approximately 190,000 clones, with about 77% observed a single time. The material sequenced was PBMCs. The receptors originated from a young woman in good health and CMV-seropositive.

This clone was counted between two and nine times. This chain connects TRBV28 to TRBJ2-3; weak D call: TRBD1 (6 bases). CDR3 length equals 16 residues. V lost 6 bases and J lost 4, with 20 bases in between. The germline gives CDR1 MDHEN, CDR2 SYDVKM. CDR3 sequence (DNA): TGTGCCAGCAGACAAATTCCGGGACACAGGGCAGATACGCAGTATTTT. Encoded protein: CASRQIPGHRADTQYF.

The chain couples TRBV12-5 to TRBJ2-2; 13 nucleotides agree with TRBD2. The germline V gene has CDR1 LGHNT and CDR2 FRNRAP. The CDR3 is 17 residues long. The junction had 10 bases not matched to a gene; V was cut back by 5 bases and J by 7 bases. The CDR3 here is CASGDPGTSGKGGELFF. As DNA, the CDR3 is TGTGCTAGTGGTGACCCCGGGACTAGCGGGAAGGGCGGGGAGCTGTTTTTT.

The chain has TRBV6-1 and TRBJ2-7; maybe TRBD2 (6 bases). The CDR3 extends over 12 amino acids. V was trimmed by 7 bases and J by 2 bases, leaving 9 bases between them. The germline V gene has CDR1 MNHNS and CDR2 SASEGT. The CDR3 loop reads CASTTSPYEQYF. DNA for the CDR3: TGTGCCAGCACCACTAGCCCCTACGAGCAGTACTTC.

The J gene is TRBJ2-1, the V gene TRBV5-4; TRBD2 matches at 12 bases. Germline V lookup: CDR1 SGHNT, CDR2 YYREEE (reference sequence). This CDR3 has 20 residues. The V and J ends lost 6 bases and 0 bases, in that order; junction bases with no gene match: 16. As DNA, the CDR3 is TGTGCCAGCACTGGGACAGCCCTCGGACTAGCGGGGAGCTCCTACAATGAGCAGTTCTTC. Translating gives CASTGTALGLAGSSYNEQFF.

The chain uses TRBV28 and TRBJ2-5; 9 bases align to TRBD2. Germline values: CDR1 MDHEN, CDR2 SYDVKM. The CDR3 runs 15 residues. Unmatched junction bases numbered 7, after V lost 4 bases and J lost 4 bases. The CDR3 nucleotides are TGTGCCAGCAGTTCCCTGGGCGGGGGGGTAGAGACCCAGTACTTC. It yields the protein CASSSLGGGVETQYF.

CDR3 protein: CASSLDGADYEQYF. CDR3 DNA sequence: TGTGCCAGCAGCTTAGACGGAGCGGACTACGAGCAGTACTTC. The gene calls are TRBV7-2 and TRBJ2-7; D may be TRBD2 (5 bases). CDR1 SGHTA and CDR2 FQGNSA come from the germline V gene. V was shortened by 1 base and J by 3 bases, with 10 bases between the two germline ends. This CDR3 has 14 amino acids.

J is TRBJ1-1 and V is TRBV28, with 7 positions matching TRBD1. V trimming: 5 bases; J trimming: 5 bases; junction bases outside the gene matches: 11. Germline loops: CDR1 MDHEN, CDR2 SYDVKM. This CDR3 spans 15 amino acids. The CDR3 spells CASSPRGRGPTEAFF. The CDR3 DNA reads as TGTGCCAGCAGTCCCCGGGGAAGGGGGCCTACTGAAGCTTTCTTT.

J is TRBJ1-5 and V is TRBV29-1; perhaps TRBD1 as D (6 bases). Trimming removed 7 bases at V and 1 base at J, with 14 bases between. Germline V gene lookup returns CDR1 SQVTM and CDR2 ANQGSEA. The CDR3 length is 14 residues. The CDR3 reads CSAATGRSNQPQHF. The CDR3 DNA is TGCAGCGCTGCGACAGGTAGAAGCAATCAGCCCCAGCATTTT.

This chain uses TRBV11-3 with TRBJ2-7; TRBD1 matches at 9 bases. The CDR3 consists of 14 residues. CDR1 is SGHNT, CDR2 YENEEA, per germline. Germline trimming cut 5 bases from V and 3 bases from J; bases unmatched to any gene: 5. This CDR3 reads CASSPPGQGYEQYF. The CDR3 bases are TGTGCCAGCAGCCCCCCGGGACAGGGCTACGAGCAGTACTTC.

V usage is TRBV9 and J usage is TRBJ2-1, with D uncertain. V dropped 5 bases and J dropped 1 base, with 13 bases sitting between them. CDR3 length equals 15 residues. Germline V CDR1 and CDR2: SGDLS, YYNGEE. The DNA for the CDR3 is TGTGCCAGCAGTGCCTCGAGCGAGTCCTACAATGAGCAGTTCTTC. As protein: CASSASSESYNEQFF.